This TCR beta chain was recorded in a study of blood T cell repertoires in COVID-19. The wider study: PBMCs, B-cell-depleted T cells, or T cells were the source of the cDNA or gDNA that made up the material.

Seattle patients were enrolled during active infection and followed longitudinally. The assay was immunoSEQ multiplex PCR, and TCRdb's table has in-frame clones only and misses some. The sample gives over 150,000 clones, around nine tenths of which show up once; 15% to 20% is in the top ten. The CDR3 runs 14 residues. Trimming removed 4 bases at V and 1 base at J, with 13 bases between. CDR1 and CDR2 (germline): GTSNPN, SVGIG (reference sequence). J is TRBJ1-1 and V is TRBV30; possibly TRBD1 for D (5 bases). This sequence was found in a man aged 50 to 59 with COVID-19, enrolled during active disease. The sequenced material came from peripheral blood. CDR3 DNA: TGTGCCTGGAACCGGCTGGGGCAGAACACTGAAGCTTTCTTT. It codes for CAWNRLGQNTEAFF.